This T cell receptor beta chain was documented in a study of blood T cell repertoires in COVID-19 (dated by TCRdb to about 2020). Background on the whole study: The collaborator samples originated in the United States, Italy and Spain and spanned the acute and convalescent phases of COVID-19. The repertoires were released in a freely available public database meant as a resource for research on the immune response to SARS-CoV-2. Where HLA class I and class II types were available, the types were taken from metadata supplied by the sample provider, not from assay-based typing. Deeply sampled blood TCRbeta repertoires from subjects exposed to, actively infected with, or recovered from COVID-19 were included in the dataset. The prospective study material was composed of cDNA or gDNA derived from T cells, B-cell-depleted T cells, or PBMCs. Samples came from the ongoing ImmuneRACE study (first 160 participants) plus 1,254 subjects from 6 global collaborators. Nearly every sample came with metadata listing a de-identified subject ID, COVID-19 status, age in years and sex. Broad study findings and their caveats: Clinical and demographic metadata were provided uncurated, with the amount varying by source and participant.

This clone came up a few times. What this receptor recognizes is not known. It has no much larger one-base neighbor in the sample; base qualities were not kept. Participants in the prospective study were enrolled through a virtual design, were aged roughly 18 to 90 years, and lived in approximately 25 United States geographic areas. In the prospective study, participants were assigned to cohorts based on the clinical history participants reported in a screening survey and a study questionnaire. Recovered participants in ImmuneRACE Cohort 3 were defined as having two consecutive negative NP/OP PCR tests, clearance from a healthcare professional, or resolution of symptoms. Each participant in the prospective study had whole blood, serum and a nasopharyngeal or oropharyngeal swab collected by mobile phlebotomists. Additional blood draws and questionnaires over an approximately two-month period could optionally be provided by prospective study participants. Before DNA extraction, prospective study blood samples were shipped either frozen or at room temperature.

TCRbeta CDR3 regions were amplified from genomic DNA by means of the immunoSEQ Assay, a bias-controlled multiplex PCR. Per the source publication's procedure: Within the assay, amplification of reference gene primers was used to estimate how many nucleated cells each sample contained. Sequence reads were collapsed and filtered to measure the absolute abundance of every unique TCRbeta CDR3 rearrangement. For each sample, productive Simpson clonality was calculated as the square root of Simpson's diversity index across productive rearrangements. What TCRdb holds here is the immuneACCESS table cut down to in-frame rearrangements. Part of the clones is not present; checked against another copy, under half of the missing clones reflect an unresolved V gene, and the others are unexplained. V and J calls and clone size are copied from that table; D and trimming were computed from the DNA. This sample has around 500,000 clones in its table, and roughly nine tenths of those were observed once. Approximately 8% of the sample is held by the ten biggest clonotypes.

V is cut by 1 base and J by 1 base, and the space between the germline ends is 14 bases. Based on the germline V gene, the CDR1 and CDR2 sequences are MDHEN and SYDVKM. The CDR3 contains 17 residues, cysteine and phenylalanine counted. Here the CDR3 DNA is all that survives: 51 bases in frame from base 1. Sequencing was done on a sample of PBMCs or T cells enriched from blood (not recorded which). In this chain, TRBV28 is recombined with TRBJ1-5; TRBD1 is perhaps the D gene, given 5 matching bases. The sequence came from a woman aged 55-70 years who had recovered from COVID-19. The CDR3 is CASSLLAGWRSNQPQHF. The DNA sequence is as follows: TGTGCCAGCAGTTTATTAGCAGGGTGGAGAAGCAATCAGCCCCAGCATTTT.